This T cell receptor (beta chain) was recovered during a study of T cell repertoires in cytomegalovirus infection. Germline V gene sequence: CDR1 SGHVS, CDR2 FNYEAQ. V was pared by 0 bases and J by 4 bases, with 24 bases between. This CDR3 region has 19 residues. Study results and caveats: Identification of carriers of CMV plus the relevant HLA was performed using cumulative public TCR beta family frequency. Across the ex vivo response, the dominant clonotypes were HLA-C-restricted CMV-specific TCR beta clonotypes.

TCRdb itself ran the reads through MiXCR, one entry per CDR3 protein. Found here are around 630,000 distinct CDR3 sequences, about 24% of them singletons; the top ten hold 6.5% to 10%. This clonotype occurred many times. Its antigen is undetermined. The sample taken for sequencing was CD8+ T cells from PBMCs. The chain uses TRBV7-6 and TRBJ1-2, with a possible D match to TRBD1 (5 bases). This clonotype originated in a human donor in good health (CMV status not recorded). Some clones in this sample may be carry-over from other donors' samples. This CDR3 reads CASSLAGIGHRPSPYGYTF. CDR3 DNA: TGTGCCAGCAGCTTAGCTGGTATAGGTCACAGGCCGAGTCCCTATGGCTACACCTTC.